The present TCR beta chain was sequenced within a study of blood T cell repertoires in COVID-19 (dated by TCRdb to 2020 to 2021). In the study overall: Samples covering the acute and convalescent phases of COVID-19 were provided by collaborators in the United States, Italy and Spain. HLA class I and class II types, where available, came from metadata supplied by the sample provider rather than from assay-based typing. Sample metadata almost always included a de-identified subject ID, COVID-19 status, age in years and sex. Deeply sampled blood TCRbeta repertoires from subjects exposed to, actively infected with, or recovered from COVID-19 were included in the dataset. The repertoires were released in a freely available public database meant as a resource for research on the immune response to SARS-CoV-2. The prospective study material was composed of cDNA or gDNA derived from T cells, B-cell-depleted T cells, or PBMCs. The samples were drawn from the first 160 participants of the ongoing ImmuneRACE study and from 1,254 subjects provided by 6 global collaborators. Here is what the overall study found, with its caveats: The quantity of clinical and demographic metadata differed by source and by participant and was supplied without curation.

Another Seattle source contributed samples from volunteer blood donors who had recovered from COVID-19. Whole blood was collected in K2EDTA tubes by collaborating institutions according to the institutions' own protocols. For TCRbeta analysis, collaborator samples were shipped as frozen whole blood, as isolated PBMCs, or as DNA extracted from either sample type. TCRbeta CDR3 regions were amplified from genomic DNA by means of the immunoSEQ Assay, a bias-controlled multiplex PCR. Per the authors' processing: Nucleated cell counts per sample were estimated from amplification of reference gene primers within the assay. To quantify the absolute abundance of each unique TCRbeta CDR3 rearrangement, sequence reads were collapsed and filtered. Productive Simpson clonality was computed per sample as the square root of Simpson's diversity index over productive rearrangements. TCRdb mirrors the immuneACCESS table, restricted to in-frame sequences. Some clones are absent from its copies; in checked studies, under half trace to an unresolved V gene, and the reason for the others is unknown. V, J and clone size were drawn from that table, and D and trimming were deduced from the DNA. Counted in this sample were around 140,000 clones; 80% of them appeared once. Together, the top ten hold approximately 3.5% of the sample.

This clone turned up a few times. Its target antigen remains unknown. Nothing much larger sits one base from this clone, and base qualities are not available. CDR1 and CDR2, per the germline V gene (reference sequence), are LNHDA and SQIVND. The CDR3 has 16 amino acids, counting the end cysteine and phenylalanine. The sequence is cut down to CDR3 DNA, 48 bases in frame from base 1. V drops 1 base and J drops 3 bases, leaving 13 bases in between. The sequence is built from TRBV19 and TRBJ1-5; a tentative D call is TRBD1 (6 bases match). Sequencing used peripheral blood. This receptor was obtained from a man in his sixties or seventies who had recovered from COVID-19. The DNA sequence reads TGTGCCAGTAGTATAGGTTTGTGGACAGACAATCAGCCCCAGCATTTT. Translation gives CASSIGLWTDNQPQHF.